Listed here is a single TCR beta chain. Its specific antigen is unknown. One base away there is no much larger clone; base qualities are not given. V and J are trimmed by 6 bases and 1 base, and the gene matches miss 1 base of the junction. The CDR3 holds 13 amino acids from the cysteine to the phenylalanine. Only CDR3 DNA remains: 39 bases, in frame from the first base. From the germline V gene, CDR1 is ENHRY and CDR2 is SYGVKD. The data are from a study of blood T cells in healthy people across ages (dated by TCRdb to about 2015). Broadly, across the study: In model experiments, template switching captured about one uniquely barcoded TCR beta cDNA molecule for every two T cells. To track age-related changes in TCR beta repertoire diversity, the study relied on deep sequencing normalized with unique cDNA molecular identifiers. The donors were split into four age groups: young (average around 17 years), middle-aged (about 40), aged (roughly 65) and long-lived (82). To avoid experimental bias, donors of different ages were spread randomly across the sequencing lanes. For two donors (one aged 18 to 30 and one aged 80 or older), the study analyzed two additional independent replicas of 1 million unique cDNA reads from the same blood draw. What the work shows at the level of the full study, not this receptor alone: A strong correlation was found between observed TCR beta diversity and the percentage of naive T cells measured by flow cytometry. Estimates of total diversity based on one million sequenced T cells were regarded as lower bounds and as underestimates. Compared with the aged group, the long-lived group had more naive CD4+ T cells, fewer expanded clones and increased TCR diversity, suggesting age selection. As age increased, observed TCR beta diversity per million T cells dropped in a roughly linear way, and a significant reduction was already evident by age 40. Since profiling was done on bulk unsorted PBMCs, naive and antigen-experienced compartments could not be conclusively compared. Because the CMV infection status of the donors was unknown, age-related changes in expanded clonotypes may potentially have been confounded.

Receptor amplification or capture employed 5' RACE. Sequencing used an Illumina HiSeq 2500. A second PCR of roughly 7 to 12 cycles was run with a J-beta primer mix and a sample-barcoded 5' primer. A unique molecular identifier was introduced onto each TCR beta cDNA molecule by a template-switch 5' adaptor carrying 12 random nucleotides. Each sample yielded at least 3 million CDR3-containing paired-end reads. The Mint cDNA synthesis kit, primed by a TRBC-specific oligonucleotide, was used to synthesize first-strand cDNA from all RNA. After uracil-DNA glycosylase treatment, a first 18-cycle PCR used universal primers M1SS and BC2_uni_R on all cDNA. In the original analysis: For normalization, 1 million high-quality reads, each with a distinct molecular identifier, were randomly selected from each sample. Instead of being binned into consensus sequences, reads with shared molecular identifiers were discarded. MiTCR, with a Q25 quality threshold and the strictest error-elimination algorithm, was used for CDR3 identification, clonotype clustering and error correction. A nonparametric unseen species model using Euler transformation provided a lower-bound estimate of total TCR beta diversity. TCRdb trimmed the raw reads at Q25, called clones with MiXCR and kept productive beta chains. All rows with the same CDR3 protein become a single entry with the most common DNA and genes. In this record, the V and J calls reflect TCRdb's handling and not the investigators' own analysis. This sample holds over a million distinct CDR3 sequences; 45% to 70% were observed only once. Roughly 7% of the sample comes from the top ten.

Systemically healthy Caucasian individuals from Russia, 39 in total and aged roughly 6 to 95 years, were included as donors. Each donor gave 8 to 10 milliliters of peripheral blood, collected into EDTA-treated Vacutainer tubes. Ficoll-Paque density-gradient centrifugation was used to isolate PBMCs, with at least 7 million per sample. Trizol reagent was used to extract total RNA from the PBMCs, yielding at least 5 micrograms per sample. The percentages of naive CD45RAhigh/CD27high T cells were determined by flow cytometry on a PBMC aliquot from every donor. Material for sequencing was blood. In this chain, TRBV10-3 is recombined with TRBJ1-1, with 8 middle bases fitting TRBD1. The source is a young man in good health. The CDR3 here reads CAIRQGGNTEAFF. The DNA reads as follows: TGTGCCATCAGACAGGGGGGGAACACTGAAGCTTTCTTT.